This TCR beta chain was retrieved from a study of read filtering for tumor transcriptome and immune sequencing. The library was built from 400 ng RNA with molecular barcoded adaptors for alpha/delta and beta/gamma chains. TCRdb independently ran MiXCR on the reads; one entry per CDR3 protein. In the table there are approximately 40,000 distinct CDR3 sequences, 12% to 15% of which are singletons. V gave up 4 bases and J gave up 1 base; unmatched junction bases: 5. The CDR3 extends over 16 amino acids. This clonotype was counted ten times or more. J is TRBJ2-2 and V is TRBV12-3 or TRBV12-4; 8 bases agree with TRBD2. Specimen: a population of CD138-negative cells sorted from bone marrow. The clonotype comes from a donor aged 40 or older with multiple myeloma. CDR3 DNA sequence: TGTGCCAGCAGTTCCCCGGGGGGGGAGAACACCGGGGAGCTGTTTTTT. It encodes CASSSPGGENTGELFF.